This TCR beta chain was recovered during a study of blood T cell repertoires in COVID-19. On the study more broadly: Collection of acute and convalescent COVID-19 samples took place in the United States, Italy and Spain. The cDNA or gDNA used as material had been derived from T cells, B-cell-depleted T cells, or PBMCs.

Germline loops: CDR1 LGHNA, CDR2 YNFKEQ. The junction had 13 bases not matched to a gene; V was cut back by 0 bases and J by 10 bases. The CDR3 sequence is 18 residues long. The data were produced by immunoSEQ multiplex PCR, yet TCRdb's version contains in-frame clones alone and is incomplete. Of roughly 65,000 clones in the sample, 81% were seen once. The table lists this clone with a count of one. V usage is TRBV4-2 and J usage is TRBJ2-1, with 12 positions matching TRBD2. This TCR came from a man aged 80 or over with acute or convalescent COVID-19. Sequenced sample: peripheral blood. The chain's CDR3 is CASSQEGLLAGGRNEQFF. The CDR3, as DNA: TGTGCCAGCAGCCAAGAAGGCCTCCTAGCGGGGGGGCGGAACGAGCAGTTCTTC.